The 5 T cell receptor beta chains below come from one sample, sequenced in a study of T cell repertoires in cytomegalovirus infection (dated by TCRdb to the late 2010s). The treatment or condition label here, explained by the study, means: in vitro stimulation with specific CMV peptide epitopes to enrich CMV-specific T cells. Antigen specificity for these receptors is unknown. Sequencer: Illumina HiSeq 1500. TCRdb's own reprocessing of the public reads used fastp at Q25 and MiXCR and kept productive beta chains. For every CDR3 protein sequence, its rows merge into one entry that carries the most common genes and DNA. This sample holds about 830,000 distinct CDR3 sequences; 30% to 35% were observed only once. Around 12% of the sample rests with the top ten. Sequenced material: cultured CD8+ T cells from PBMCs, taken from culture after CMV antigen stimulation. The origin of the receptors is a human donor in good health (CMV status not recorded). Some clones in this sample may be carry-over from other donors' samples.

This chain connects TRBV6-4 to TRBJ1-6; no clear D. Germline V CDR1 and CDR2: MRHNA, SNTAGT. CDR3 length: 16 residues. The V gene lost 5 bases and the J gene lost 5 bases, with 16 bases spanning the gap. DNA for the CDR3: TGTGCCAGCAGTCCTCTCGGTTGGGTCAATAATTCACCCCTCCACTTT. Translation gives CASSPLGWVNNSPLHF.

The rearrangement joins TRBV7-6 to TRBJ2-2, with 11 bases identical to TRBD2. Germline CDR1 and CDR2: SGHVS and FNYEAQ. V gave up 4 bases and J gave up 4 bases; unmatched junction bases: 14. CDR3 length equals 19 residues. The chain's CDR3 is CASSSPALAGGQITGELFF. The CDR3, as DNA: TGTGCCAGCAGCTCCCCTGCCCTAGCGGGGGGCCAGATCACCGGGGAGCTGTTTTTT.

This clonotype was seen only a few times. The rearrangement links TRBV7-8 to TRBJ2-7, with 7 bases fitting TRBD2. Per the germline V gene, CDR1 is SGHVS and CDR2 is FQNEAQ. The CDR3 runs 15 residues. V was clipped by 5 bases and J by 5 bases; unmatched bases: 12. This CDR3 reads CASSPSFGRGNEQYF. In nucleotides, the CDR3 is TGTGCCAGCAGCCCCTCATTTGGGAGGGGCAACGAGCAGTACTTC.

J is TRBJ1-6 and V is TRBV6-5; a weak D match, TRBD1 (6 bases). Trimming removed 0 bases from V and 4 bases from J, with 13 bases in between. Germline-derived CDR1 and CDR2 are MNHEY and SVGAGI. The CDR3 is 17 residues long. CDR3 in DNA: TGTGCCAGCAGTTACTCGCAGGGGAAGGTTTATAATTCACCCCTCCACTTT. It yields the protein CASSYSQGKVYNSPLHF.

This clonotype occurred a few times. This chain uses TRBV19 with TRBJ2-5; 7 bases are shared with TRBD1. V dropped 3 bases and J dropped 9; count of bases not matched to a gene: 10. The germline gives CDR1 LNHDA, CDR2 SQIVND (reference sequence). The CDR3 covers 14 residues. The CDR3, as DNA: TGTGCCAGTAGTATCCTGGGACAGCAGACGGCCCAGTACTTC. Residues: CASSILGQQTAQYF.